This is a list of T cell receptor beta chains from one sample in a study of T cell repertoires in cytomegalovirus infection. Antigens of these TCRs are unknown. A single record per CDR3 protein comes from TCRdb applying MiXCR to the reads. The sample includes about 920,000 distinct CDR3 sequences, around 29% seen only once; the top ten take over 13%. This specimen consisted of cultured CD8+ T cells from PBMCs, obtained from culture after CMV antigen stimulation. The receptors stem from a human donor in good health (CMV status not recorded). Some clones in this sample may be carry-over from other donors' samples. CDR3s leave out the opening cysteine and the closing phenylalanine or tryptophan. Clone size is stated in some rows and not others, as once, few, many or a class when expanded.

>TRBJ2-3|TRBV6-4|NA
ASSQDAVVDTQY
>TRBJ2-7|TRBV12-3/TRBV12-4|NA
ASSAGQLSFYEQY
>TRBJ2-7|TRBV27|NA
ASSLLTGVNEQY
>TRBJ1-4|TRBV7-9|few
ASSPRDRGRSEKLF
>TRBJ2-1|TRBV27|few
ASTEEGASHNEQF
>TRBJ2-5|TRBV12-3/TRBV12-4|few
ASTTNPGTQY
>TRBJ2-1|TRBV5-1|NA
ASSLAGAGGRNEQF
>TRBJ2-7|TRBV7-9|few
ASSADTGEQY
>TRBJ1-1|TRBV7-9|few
ASSLGEIRDTEAF
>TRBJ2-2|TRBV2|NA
ASSEALLAANTGELF
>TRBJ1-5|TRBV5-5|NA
ASSLTPWTSNQPQH
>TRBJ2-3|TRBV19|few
ASSIRGPPDTQY
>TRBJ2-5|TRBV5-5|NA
ASSPLGDGGTREETQY
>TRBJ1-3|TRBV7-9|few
ASSDGNTIY
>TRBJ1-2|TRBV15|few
ATSRDGAGVSGYT
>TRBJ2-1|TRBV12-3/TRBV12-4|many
ASSSRTPSRDNEQF
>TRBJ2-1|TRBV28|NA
ASSPRDRNSEQF
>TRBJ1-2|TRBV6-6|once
ASTELGDYGYT
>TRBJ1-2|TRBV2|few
ASNWVINYGYT
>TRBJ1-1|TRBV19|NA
ASLQGNAEAF
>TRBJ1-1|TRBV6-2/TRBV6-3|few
ASTPHNTEAF
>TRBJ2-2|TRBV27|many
ASTSQPNTGELF
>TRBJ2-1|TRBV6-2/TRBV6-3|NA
ASSYEDRVDEQF
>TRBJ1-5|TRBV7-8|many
ASSTQGNQPQH
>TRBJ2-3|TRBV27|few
ASLSGPRADTQY
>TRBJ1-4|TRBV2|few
ASGLPEVNEKLF
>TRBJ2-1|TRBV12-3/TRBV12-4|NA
ASTLEREQF
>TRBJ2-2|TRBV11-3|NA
ASTPGGAGELF
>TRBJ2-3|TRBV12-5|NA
ASVPLGSGGTDTQY
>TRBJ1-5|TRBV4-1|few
ASSQDRRGTGGFNQPQH
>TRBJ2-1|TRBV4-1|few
ASSSTTGGNNEQF
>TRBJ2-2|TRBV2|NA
ANSAGQGYTGELF
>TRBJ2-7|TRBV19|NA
ASIGRAQGDEQY
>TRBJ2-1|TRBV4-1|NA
ASSQRQGGGQF
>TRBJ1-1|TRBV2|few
ASMGRAEAF
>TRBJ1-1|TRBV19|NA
ASSPPDRVETEAF